This T cell receptor beta chain was sequenced for a study of CD8 T cells in ankylosing spondylitis. About this clonotype: Its antigen remains unidentified.

Libraries for TCR beta were made by quantitative 5'-RACE with molecular barcodes. TCRdb processed the 5' RACE reads anew with MiXCR; each CDR3 protein has one entry. The data contain 220,000 or so distinct CDR3 sequences, 18% of them seen just once; the ten biggest clones take up 42%. The study's findings and limits: Apparently characteristic of ankylosing spondylitis blood was a TCR beta motif (roughly 8 highly homologous variants).

The sequence came from a male donor with ankylosing spondylitis. Source material: blood, either unsorted or a sorted T cell fraction (not recorded which).

CDR3 DNA: TGTGCCAGCAGCCAAGATGTGGGGGAATTGAACACTGAAGCTTTCTTT. It encodes CASSQDVGELNTEAFF. The chain recombines TRBV4-2 with TRBJ1-1; D perhaps matches TRBD1 (5 bases). V was cut by 0 bases and J by 0 bases, with 11 bases left in between. Germline CDR1 and CDR2: LGHNA and YNFKEQ. This CDR3 comprises 16 residues.